Below are 25 T cell receptor beta chains sequenced from a single sample in a study of Graves' ophthalmopathy and Graves' hyperthyroidism. TCR beta CDR3 regions were amplified from RNA transcripts. First-round RT-PCR employed HTBI primers, with a second-round multiplex PCR after it. TCRdb re-analysed the multiplex PCR reads in MiXCR, keeping a single row per CDR3 protein. The table has 560,000 or so distinct CDR3 sequences, approximately 37% seen once. The sample was peripheral blood or thyroid tissue (not recorded which). The receptors come from an adult man with Graves' hyperthyroidism.

The chain's CDR3 is CASNLGGSTGNTIYF. For the CDR3, the DNA is TGTGCCAGCAATCTGGGGGGGAGCACTGGAAACACCATATATTTT. J is TRBJ1-3 and V is TRBV2; the D gene is possibly TRBD1 (5 bases). The CDR3 runs to 15 residues. Germline V gene sequence: CDR1 SNHLY, CDR2 FYNNEI. V gave up 7 bases and J gave up 2 bases, with 15 bases separating them. Full variable domain (outside the CDR3, taken from reference TRBV2 and TRBJ1-3): EPEVTQTPSHQVTQMGQEVILRCVPISNHLYFYWYRQILGQKVEFLVSFYNNEISEKSEIFDDQFSVERPDGSNFTLKIRSTKLEDSAMYFCASNLGGSTGNTIYFGEGSWLTVV.

V and J are TRBV19 and TRBJ1-5; 15 bases map to TRBD2. Judging by the DNA end, TRBJ2-3 fits better; the J call may be wrong. Germline CDR1 LNHDA, CDR2 SQIVND (reference sequence). This CDR3 spans 19 amino acids. The CDR3 nucleotides are TGTGCCAGTAGTTCGCGGGGACTAGCGGGAGGAAGAAAGACAGATACGCAGTATTTT. Its protein is CASSSRGLAGGRKTDTQYF.

This clonotype was seen many times. The chain carries TRBV12-3 or TRBV12-4 and TRBJ2-5; 7 bases fit TRBD2. Trimming removed 3 bases from V and 3 bases from J; junction bases left unmatched: 4. The CDR3 runs to 14 residues. For the CDR3, the DNA is TGTGCCAGCAGTTTCACGGGAGGAGAAGAGACCCAGTACTTC. Translating it yields CASSFTGGEETQYF.

This chain joins TRBV10-2 and TRBJ2-3, with D uncertain. V lost 6 bases to trimming and J lost 6 bases, with 13 bases between them. This CDR3 region has 13 residues. CDR1 and CDR2 from the germline V gene are WSHSY and SAAADI. This CDR3 reads CASRRTRPDTQYF. The CDR3 nucleotides are TGCGCCAGCAGGCGCACTCGGCCCGATACGCAGTATTTT.

The chain is built from TRBV15 and TRBJ1-4; 7 bases align to TRBD1. With V trimmed by 0 bases and J by 7 bases, 2 bases remained unmatched. CDR1 is LNHNV and CDR2 is YYDKDF in the germline V gene (reference sequence). This CDR3 region has 14 residues. The CDR3 sequence is CATSRETGLEKLFF. CDR3 nucleotides: TGTGCCACCAGCAGAGAGACAGGGCTTGAAAAACTGTTTTTT.

This clonotype was seen many times. The rearrangement uses TRBV12-3 or TRBV12-4 and TRBJ1-5, with a weak D call TRBD1 (5 bases). Trimming took off 3 bases at V and 3 bases at J, with 12 bases between the two ends. The CDR3 spans 15 residues. The CDR3 loop reads CASSFGGAINQPQHF. The CDR3 DNA sequence: TGTGCCAGCAGTTTTGGAGGGGCGATCAATCAGCCCCAGCATTTT.

The chain is built from TRBV15 and TRBJ2-2; D is undetermined. There are 13 residues in the CDR3. V gave up 3 bases and J gave up 4 bases, with 6 bases separating them. Looked up from germline, CDR1 is LNHNV and CDR2 is YYDKDF (reference sequence). The CDR3 loop reads CATSSDRTGELFF. The CDR3 region has the DNA TGTGCCACCAGCAGTGATCGCACCGGGGAGCTGTTTTTT. The full variable domain, its missing parts supplied by reference TRBV15 and TRBJ2-2, is DAMVIQNPRYQVTQFGKPVTLSCSQTLNHNVMYWYQQKSSQAPKLLFHYYDKDFNNEADTPDNFQSRRPNTSFCFLDIRSPGLGDTAMYLCATSSDRTGELFFGEGSRLTVL.

This clonotype was counted ten times or more. CDR3 in DNA: TGCAGTGCTAGAGTCAACGTCTACGAGCAGTACTTC. This gives the protein CSARVNVYEQYF. The chain is built from TRBV20-1 and TRBJ2-7; D gene unclear. V lost 1 base and J 3 bases, leaving 7 bases between the germline ends. Per germline, CDR1 DFQATT and CDR2 SNEGSKA (reference sequence). The CDR3 length is 12 residues.

This clonotype has ten or more counts. The chain uses TRBV29-1 and TRBJ2-6; 9 nucleotides align to TRBD1. The junction had 12 bases not matched to a gene; V was cut back by 2 bases and J by 1 base. This CDR3 has 19 amino acids. CDR1 is SQVTM and CDR2 is ANQGSEA in the germline V gene. The CDR3 DNA is TGCAGCGTTGAATCAACACAGGGGGCGCAACGGTCTGGGGCCAACGTCCTGACTTTC. It encodes CSVESTQGAQRSGANVLTF.

The rearrangement joins TRBV2 to TRBJ1-4; no clear D. V lost 1 base and J 7 bases, leaving 10 bases between the germline ends. The CDR3 is 14 amino acids. Germline V gene lookup returns CDR1 SNHLY and CDR2 FYNNEI. The CDR3 loop is CASSEGHGVEKLFF. The CDR3 bases are TGTGCCAGCAGTGAAGGGCACGGGGTTGAAAAACTGTTTTTT. The full variable domain, rest sourced from reference TRBV2 and TRBJ1-4, is EPEVTQTPSHQVTQMGQEVILRCVPISNHLYFYWYRQILGQKVEFLVSFYNNEISEKSEIFDDQFSVERPDGSNFTLKIRSTKLEDSAMYFCASSEGHGVEKLFFGSGTQLSVL.

This clonotype was detected many times. This sequence joins TRBV7-2 and TRBJ1-4, with a weak D call TRBD1 (6 bases). V lost 4 bases, J lost 5 bases, and 17 bases lay in between. This CDR3 contains 16 residues. Germline V lookup: CDR1 SGHTA, CDR2 FQGNSA. CDR3 coding DNA: TGTGCCAGCAGCTCCGGGGGGCGGAGACAGAATGAAAAACTGTTTTTT. It codes for CASSSGGRRQNEKLFF.

The chain uses TRBV2 and TRBJ2-2, with a weak D call TRBD1 (5 bases). V lost 6 bases to trimming and J lost 6 bases, with 20 bases between them. CDR1 SNHLY and CDR2 FYNNEI come from the germline V gene. The CDR3 is 16 amino acids. Here the CDR3 DNA reads TGTGCCAGCAGCGGCCCTTTCTCCAGGGCCCCCGGGGAGCTGTTTTTT. Translated, it gives CASSGPFSRAPGELFF. Filled out from reference TRBV2 and TRBJ2-2, the complete variable domain reads EPEVTQTPSHQVTQMGQEVILRCVPISNHLYFYWYRQILGQKVEFLVSFYNNEISEKSEIFDDQFSVERPDGSNFTLKIRSTKLEDSAMYFCASSGPFSRAPGELFFGEGSRLTVL.

This clonotype showed up many times. The genes are TRBV10-2 and TRBJ1-6; unclear D gene. Trimming took 7 bases from V and 0 from J, leaving 13 bases between them. The CDR3 has 16 amino acids. The germline CDR1 and CDR2 sequences are WSHSY and SAAADI. CDR3 coding DNA: TGCGCCAGCATCGATCAGGCAAGCTCCTATAATTCACCCCTCCACTTT. As protein: CASIDQASSYNSPLHF.

This clonotype was seen a handful of times. V is TRBV6-6 and J is TRBJ2-7, with TRBD2 matching over 10 bases. The germline V gene has CDR1 MNHNY and CDR2 SVGAGI (reference sequence). The J segment lost 2 bases and the V segment lost 4 bases, leaving 5 bases of the junction unmatched. The CDR3 has 15 amino acids. CDR3 protein: CASSFSSGGPYEQYF. The CDR3 region has the DNA TGTGCCAGCAGTTTTTCTAGCGGGGGCCCCTACGAGCAGTACTTC.

This clonotype has at least ten counts. This sequence joins TRBV3-1 and TRBJ1-5; 7 nucleotides match TRBD1. After removal of 4 bases from V and 7 bases from J, the junction contained 10 bases not matched to a gene. This CDR3 contains 15 residues. Germline V gene data show CDR1 as LGHDT and CDR2 as YNNKEL (reference sequence). CDR3 sequence: CASSPSDRIGQPQHF. DNA for the CDR3: TGTGCCAGCAGCCCGTCGGACAGGATCGGACAGCCCCAGCATTTT.

This clonotype was detected only a few times. The gene calls are TRBV5-8 and TRBJ1-5, with D perhaps matching TRBD1 (5 bases). The V gene's germline CDR1 is SGHTS and CDR2 YDEGEE. V lost 4 bases and J lost 0, with 14 bases in between. The CDR3 is 16 amino acids. The CDR3 reads CASSLRTRYSNQPQHF. In DNA, the CDR3 is TGTGCCAGCAGCCTCAGGACAAGATATAGCAATCAGCCCCAGCATTTT.

The V gene is TRBV29-1, the J gene TRBJ2-7; 7 nucleotides align to TRBD1. The CDR3 totals 11 residues. Trimming cost V 3 bases and J 6 bases; bases outside gene matches: 2. Germline loops: CDR1 SQVTM, CDR2 ANQGSEA. The CDR3 region is CSVDAGGEQYF. CDR3 DNA: TGCAGCGTTGACGCAGGGGGCGAGCAGTACTTC.

As to this clonotype: A much more abundant neighbour one base away suggests this may be a read error. The J gene is TRBJ2-2, the V gene TRBV7-9; D perhaps matches TRBD2 (6 bases). Germline lookup yields CDR1 SEHNR and CDR2 FQNEAQ (reference sequence). The CDR3 contains 16 residues. This chain's CDR3 is CASTLAQRVNTGELLF. Here the CDR3 DNA reads TGTGCCAGCACCCTTGCCCAGCGGGTGAACACCGGGGAGCTGCTTTTT.

Details on this clonotype: Its ends do not fully match the called genes, so a read error is possible. J is TRBJ2-6 and V is TRBV6-4; no firm D call. Germline V gene sequence: CDR1 MRHNA, CDR2 SNTAGT. The CDR3 runs 14 residues. This CDR3 reads CVSSYKSGANVLTF. The CDR3 region has the DNA TGTGTCAGCAGTTACAAATCTGGGGCCAACGTCCTGACTTTC.

In its sample, this clonotype was seen a few times. The rearrangement uses TRBV7-2 and TRBJ1-2; 8 bases map to TRBD1. With V trimmed by 5 bases and J by 8 bases, 13 bases remained unmatched. The CDR3 spans 15 residues. CDR1 is SGHTA and CDR2 is FQGNSA in the germline V gene. This CDR3 reads CASSRRQGAGGGYTF. CDR3 nucleotide sequence: TGTGCCAGCAGCCGCAGGCAGGGGGCGGGGGGGGGCTACACCTTC. The full variable domain, completed using reference TRBV7-2 and TRBJ1-2, is GAGVSQSPSNKVTEKGKDVELRCDPISGHTALYWYRQSLGQGLEFLIYFQGNSAPDKSGLPSDRFSAERTGGSVSTLTIQRTQQEDSAVYLCASSRRQGAGGGYTFGSGTRLTVV.

The table lists this clonotype with a count of one. This sequence may be a read error, since a much larger clone differs from it by one base. The conserved closing phenylalanine or tryptophan is absent in this CDR3, likely reflecting a read error. The chain employs TRBV7-6 and TRBJ1-1, with D unclear. The CDR3 runs 14 residues. V was pared by 5 bases and J by 0 bases, with 10 bases between. The germline V gene has CDR1 SGHVS and CDR2 FNYEAQ. CDR3 loop: CASSKGSMNTEAFS. CDR3 in DNA: TGTGCCAGCAGCAAGGGATCTATGAACACTGAAGCTTTCTCT.

This clonotype turned up a few times. The V gene is TRBV7-8, the J gene TRBJ2-7, with D maybe TRBD2 (7 bases). The germline CDR1 and CDR2 sequences are SGHVS and FQNEAQ. V lost 1 base, J lost 0 bases, and 13 bases lay in between. The CDR3 totals 16 residues. CDR3 DNA sequence: TGTGCCAGCAGCTTAGAGCGCGGGGGCTACTCCTACGAGCAGTACTTC. Translating it yields CASSLERGGYSYEQYF.

This clonotype showed up many times. The gene calls are TRBV20-1 and TRBJ1-1; D might be TRBD1 (6 bases). V was trimmed by 3 bases and J by 4 bases, leaving 21 bases between them. Looked up from germline, CDR1 is DFQATT and CDR2 is SNEGSKA (reference sequence). The CDR3 loop spans 16 amino acids. The CDR3 is CSARPSWGHAGTEAFF. The CDR3 DNA reads TGCAGTGCTAGGCCATCCTGGGGGCACGCAGGCACTGAAGCTTTCTTT.

The sample holds one count of this clonotype. The junction shows a germline mismatch at one end, possibly a read error. The V call is TRBV10-3, the J call TRBJ1-2; possibly TRBD1 for D (5 bases). Per the germline V gene, CDR1 is ENHRY and CDR2 is SYGVKD. CDR3 length: 13 amino acids. CDR3 in amino acids: CAISEGTSGATEF. The CDR3 DNA reads as TGTGCCATCAGTGAGGGGACTAGCGGGGCGACGGAATTC.

This clonotype was recorded many times. The V call is TRBV24-1, the J call TRBJ2-5, with D perhaps matching TRBD2 (6 bases). The germline V gene encodes CDR1 KGHDR and CDR2 SFDVKD. The ends were cut back, 0 bases at V and 2 bases at J, with 12 bases in the middle. The CDR3 consists of 16 residues. The CDR3 nucleotides read TGTGCCACCAGTGATTTGACCCGGGAGCTACAAGAGACCCAGTACTTC. Translation gives CATSDLTRELQETQYF.